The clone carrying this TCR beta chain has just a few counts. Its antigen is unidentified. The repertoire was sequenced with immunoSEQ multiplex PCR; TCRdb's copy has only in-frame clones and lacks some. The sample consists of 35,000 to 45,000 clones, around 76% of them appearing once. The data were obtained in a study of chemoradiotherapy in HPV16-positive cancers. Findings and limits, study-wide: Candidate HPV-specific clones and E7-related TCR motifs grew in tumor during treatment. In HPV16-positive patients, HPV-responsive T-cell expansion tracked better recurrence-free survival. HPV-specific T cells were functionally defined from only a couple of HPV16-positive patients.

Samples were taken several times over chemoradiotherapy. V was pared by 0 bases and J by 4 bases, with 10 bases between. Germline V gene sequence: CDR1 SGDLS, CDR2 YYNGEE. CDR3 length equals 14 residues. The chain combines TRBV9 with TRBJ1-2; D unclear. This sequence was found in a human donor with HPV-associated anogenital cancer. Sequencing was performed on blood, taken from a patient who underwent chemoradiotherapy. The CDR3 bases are TGTGCCAGCAGCGTAGGGAGGGAGAGCTATGGCTACACCTTC. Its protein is CASSVGRESYGYTF.